This T cell receptor (beta chain) originates from a study of CD8+ T cells in alopecia areata. Study in general: Tofacitinib ran for 6 to 18 months before 6 months off drug.

Extracted RNA was reverse transcribed, and the resulting cDNA served as sequencing template. The data were produced by immunoSEQ multiplex PCR, yet TCRdb's version contains in-frame clones alone and is incomplete. The profile shows hundreds of thousands of clones, around two fifths of them singletons. The CDR3 is made up of 14 amino acids. The V and J ends lost 6 bases and 5 bases, in that order; junction bases with no gene match: 9. Per the germline V gene, CDR1 is SEHNR and CDR2 is FQNEAQ (reference sequence). This clone showed up just a few times. Treatment in this sample: oral pan-JAK inhibitor, 5-10 mg twice daily.

This receptor was identified in a human donor with alopecia areata. The specimen was CD4+ T cells sorted from blood, collected between weeks 30 and 35, from a patient treated with tofacitinib. The V call is TRBV7-9, the J call TRBJ2-7; 8 nucleotides agree with TRBD1. The CDR3 sequence: CASSRLQGGNEQYF. The CDR3 coding sequence is TGTGCCAGCAGTCGCCTACAGGGGGGAAACGAGCAGTACTTC.